One T cell receptor beta chain is described in this entry. Its target is not known. These data originate in a study of T cell responses to AZD1222 COVID-19 vaccine. CDR1 is SGHTA and CDR2 is FQGNSA in the germline V gene. The CDR3 is made up of 13 amino acids. V was trimmed by 2 bases and J by 5 bases, leaving 9 bases between them. The method was immunoSEQ multiplex PCR; TCRdb's version includes in-frame clones alone and lacks a portion of them. The table shows 80,000 or so clones, with over 80% occurring only once. Points from the study as a whole: A reported finding is that nearly half of spike-specific TCRs target unmutated variant regions. Spike-specific TCR breadth and depth rose after two AZD1222 doses.

This specimen consisted of peripheral blood, obtained on day 0 of AZD1222 vaccination. The rearrangement links TRBV7-2 to TRBJ1-1; D unresolved. This receptor was identified in an adult in good health. The CDR3 DNA sequence: TGTGCCAGCAGCTTACGTCCCAGGACTGAAGCTTTCTTT. This encodes CASSLRPRTEAFF.